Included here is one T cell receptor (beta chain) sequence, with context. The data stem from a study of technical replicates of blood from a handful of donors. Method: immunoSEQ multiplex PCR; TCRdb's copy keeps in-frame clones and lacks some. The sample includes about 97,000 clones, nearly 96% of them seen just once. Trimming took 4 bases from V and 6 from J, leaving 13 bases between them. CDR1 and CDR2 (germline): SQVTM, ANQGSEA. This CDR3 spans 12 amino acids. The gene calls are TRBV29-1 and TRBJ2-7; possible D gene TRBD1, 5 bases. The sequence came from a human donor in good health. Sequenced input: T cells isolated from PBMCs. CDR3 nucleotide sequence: TGCAGCGTTGTCGCAGGGTTCGGCGAGCAGTACTTC. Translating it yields CSVVAGFGEQYF.